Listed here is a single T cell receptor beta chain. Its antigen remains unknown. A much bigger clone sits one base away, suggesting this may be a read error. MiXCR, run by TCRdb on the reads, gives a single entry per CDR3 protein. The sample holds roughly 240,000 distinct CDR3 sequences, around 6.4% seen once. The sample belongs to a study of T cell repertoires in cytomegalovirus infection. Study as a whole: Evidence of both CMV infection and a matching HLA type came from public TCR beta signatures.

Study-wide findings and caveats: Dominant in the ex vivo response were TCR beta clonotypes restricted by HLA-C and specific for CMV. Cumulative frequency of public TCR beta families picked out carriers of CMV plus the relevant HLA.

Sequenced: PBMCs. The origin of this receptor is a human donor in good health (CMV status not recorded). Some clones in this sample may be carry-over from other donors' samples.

The DNA for the CDR3 is TGTGCCAGCAGCCAAGAGGAGACCCAGTACTTC. The encoded protein is CASSQEETQYF. The chain carries TRBV14 and TRBJ2-5, with D hard to call. V gave up 0 bases and J gave up 5 bases, with 1 base separating them. This CDR3 region has 11 residues. CDR1 is SGHDN, CDR2 FVKESK, per germline.